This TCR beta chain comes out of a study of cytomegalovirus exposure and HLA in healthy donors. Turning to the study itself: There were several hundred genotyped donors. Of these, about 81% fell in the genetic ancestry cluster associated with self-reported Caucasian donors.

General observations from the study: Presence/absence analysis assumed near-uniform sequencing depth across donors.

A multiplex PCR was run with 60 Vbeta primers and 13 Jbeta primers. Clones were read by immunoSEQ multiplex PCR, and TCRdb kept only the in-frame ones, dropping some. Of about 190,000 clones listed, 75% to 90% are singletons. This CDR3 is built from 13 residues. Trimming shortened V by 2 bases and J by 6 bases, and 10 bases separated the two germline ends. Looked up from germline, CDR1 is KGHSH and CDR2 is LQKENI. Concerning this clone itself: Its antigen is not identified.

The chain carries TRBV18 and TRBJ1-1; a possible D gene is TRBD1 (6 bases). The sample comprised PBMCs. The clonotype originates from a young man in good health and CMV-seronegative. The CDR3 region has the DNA TGTGCCAGCTCACCAATCAGGGGCTCTGAAGCTTTCTTT. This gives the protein CASSPIRGSEAFF.